The clone carrying this TCR beta chain appeared a few times. Researchers placed around 200,000 CFSE-labeled responder cells in culture with around 200,000 irradiated, violet-dye-labeled stimulator cells. Produced via immunoSEQ multiplex PCR; TCRdb's table is partial and in-frame only. The top ten hold 1% of the sample, which has about 21,000 clones, approximately 60% seen once. This sample was included in a study of graft-versus-host responses after intestinal transplantation. Study-level findings and limits: Patients with graft-donor T cell macrochimerism had high graft-versus-host to host-versus-graft clonal ratios in allografts. GvH clones surfaced in recipient marrow, some emerging earlier in ileum or blood.

The CDR3 sequence is 16 residues long. This TCR derives from a human patient who received an intestinal transplant. Source: alloreactive CD4+ T cells from a mixed lymphocyte reaction culture, taken before intestinal transplant. Subset denoted: CFSE-low proliferating T cells sorted from approximately 6-day pre-transplant mixed lymphocyte reaction (GvH or HvG direction). V gene TRBV12-2 combines with J gene TRBJ1-1. TRBV12-2 is a recognized pseudogene. CDR3: CASRLGGGEVKWEAFF. DNA for the CDR3: TGTGCAAGTCGCTTAGGAGGGGGGGAAGTAAAATGGGAAGCTTTCTTT.